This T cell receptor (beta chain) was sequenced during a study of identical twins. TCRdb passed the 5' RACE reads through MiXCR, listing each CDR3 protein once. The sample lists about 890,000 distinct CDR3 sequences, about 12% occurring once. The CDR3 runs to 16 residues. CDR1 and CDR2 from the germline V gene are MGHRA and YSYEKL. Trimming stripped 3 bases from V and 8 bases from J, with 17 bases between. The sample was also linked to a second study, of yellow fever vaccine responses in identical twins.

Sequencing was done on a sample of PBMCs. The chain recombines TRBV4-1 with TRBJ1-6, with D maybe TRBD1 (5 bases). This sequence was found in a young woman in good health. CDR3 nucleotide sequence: TGCGCCAGCAGCCAGGGTCCGGGGGGGGGACATTCACCCCTCCACTTT. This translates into CASSQGPGGGHSPLHF.